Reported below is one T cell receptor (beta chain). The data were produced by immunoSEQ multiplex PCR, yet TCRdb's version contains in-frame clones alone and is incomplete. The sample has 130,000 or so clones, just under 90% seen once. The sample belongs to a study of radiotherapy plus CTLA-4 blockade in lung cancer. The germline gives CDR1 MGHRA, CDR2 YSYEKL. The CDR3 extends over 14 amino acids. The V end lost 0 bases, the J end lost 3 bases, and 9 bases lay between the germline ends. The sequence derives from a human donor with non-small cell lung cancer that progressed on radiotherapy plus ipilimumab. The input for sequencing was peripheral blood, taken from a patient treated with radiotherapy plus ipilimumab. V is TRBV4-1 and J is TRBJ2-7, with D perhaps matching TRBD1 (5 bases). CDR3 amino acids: CASSQDRASYEQYF. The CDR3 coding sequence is TGCGCCAGCAGCCAAGACAGGGCTAGCTACGAGCAGTACTTC.